This entry describes one TCR beta chain. J was trimmed by 2 bases and V by 4 bases; bases with no gene match: 5. Germline lookup yields CDR1 SGHRS and CDR2 YFSETQ. CDR3 length: 15 amino acids. This sample is drawn from a study of PD-L1 blockade in urothelial cancer. Study information: Analyses used blood from 3 weeks (second dose) and 6 weeks after treatment start.

The repertoire was sequenced with immunoSEQ multiplex PCR; TCRdb's copy has only in-frame clones and lacks some. The data contain just over 50,000 clones, about 68% of them seen just once; the ten biggest clones take up about 4.1%. Specified time point: pretreatment peripheral blood. This chain joins TRBV5-1 and TRBJ1-1, with 10 bases matching TRBD1. This sequence originates from a man between 65 and 80 years old with urothelial cancer. The material sequenced was PBMCs, taken around atezolizumab (anti-PD-L1) treatment. CDR3 protein: CASSPTTGGNTEAFF. The CDR3 region has the DNA TGCGCCAGCAGCCCTACGACAGGGGGCAACACTGAAGCTTTCTTT.